A single sample is the source of the 27 T cell receptor beta chains below, sequenced in a study of T cell repertoires in ileal Crohn's disease (dated by TCRdb to the late 2010s). The library was obtained by the immunoSEQ multiplex PCR assay. What TCRdb holds here is the immuneACCESS table cut down to in-frame rearrangements. Part of the clones is not present; checked against another copy, under half of the missing clones reflect an unresolved V gene, and the others are unexplained. This sample holds 14,000 or so clones; under 90% were observed only once. The ten largest clonotypes hold 5.5% to 7.5% of the sample. The sequenced sample was ileal tissue. All receptors come from an adult with Crohn's disease.

This chain joins TRBV7-2 and TRBJ2-7; 7 bases are shared with TRBD1. Germline CDR1 SGHTA, CDR2 FQGNSA. CDR3 length: 12 residues. Here the CDR3 DNA reads TGTGCCAGCAGCTTAGGTCGAGACAGGGTTTGGGTC. This gives the protein CASSLGRDRVWV.

This clone was detected only a few times. The gene calls are TRBV7-9 and TRBJ2-7; the D gene is possibly TRBD2 (5 bases). Looked up from germline, CDR1 is SEHNR and CDR2 is FQNEAQ (reference sequence). The CDR3 is 12 amino acids. V was cut by 8 bases and J by 3 bases, with 11 bases left in between. The CDR3 region has the DNA TGTGCCAGCGGCCTCGGGGACTACGAGCAGTACTTC. It translates to CASGLGDYEQYF.

This chain links TRBV27 with TRBJ2-1, with TRBD2 as a possible D gene (5 bases). The CDR3 extends over 15 amino acids. Trimming stripped 2 bases from V and 2 bases from J, with 10 bases between. Germline V gene lookup returns CDR1 MNHEY and CDR2 SMNVEV (reference sequence). CDR3 in DNA: TGTGCCAGCAGTTTAGGGTACGGGGCCTACAATGAGCAGTTCTTC. The encoded protein is CASSLGYGAYNEQFF.

The chain recombines TRBV28 with TRBJ1-6; D is perhaps TRBD1 (5 bases). V lost 2 bases, J lost 7 bases, and 9 bases lay in between. CDR1 and CDR2 from the germline V gene are MDHEN and SYDVKM. This CDR3 spans 14 amino acids. The chain's CDR3 is CASSLGQGNSPLHF. CDR3 DNA: TGTGCCAGCAGTTTAGGGCAGGGAAATTCACCCCTCCACTTT.

The sample holds one count of this clone. The V gene is TRBV4-3, the J gene TRBJ1-2; 7 bases agree with TRBD1. Unmatched junction bases numbered 7, after V lost 1 base and J lost 2 bases. The CDR3 covers 16 residues. From germline, CDR1 is LGHNA and CDR2 YSLEER. CDR3 loop: CASSQGQGQTNYGYTF. The CDR3 DNA reads as TGCGCCAGCAGCCAAGGGCAGGGACAGACCAACTATGGCTACACCTTC.

V and J are TRBV5-6 and TRBJ1-3, with 7 nucleotides matching TRBD1. V gave up 0 bases and J gave up 2 bases; unmatched junction bases: 8. Germline CDR1 reads SGHDT; CDR2 reads YYEEEE. This CDR3 has 17 residues. CDR3 DNA sequence: TGTGCCAGCAGCTTGGAAAAGACAGGGCGCCCTGGAAACACCATATATTTT. Protein product: CASSLEKTGRPGNTIYF. Looking up the rest from reference TRBV5-6 and TRBJ1-3 gives the full variable domain: DAGVTQSPTHLIKTRGQQVTLRCSPKSGHDTVSWYQQALGQGPQFIFQYYEEEERQRGNFPDRFSGHQFPNYSSELNVNALLLGDSALYLCASSLEKTGRPGNTIYFGEGSWLTVV.

This clone showed up just once. This sequence joins TRBV7-2 and TRBJ1-2; a possible D gene is TRBD1 (6 bases). Germline V gives CDR1 SGHTA, CDR2 FQGNSA. The V end was cut by 3 bases, the J end by 13 bases, with 18 bases between. The CDR3 covers 13 residues. The CDR3 reads CASSLAGAFPPTF. In nucleotides, the CDR3 is TGTGCCAGCAGCTTGGCAGGGGCTTTTCCCCCCACCTTC. Complete variable domain (other parts from reference TRBV7-2 and TRBJ1-2): GAGVSQSPSNKVTEKGKDVELRCDPISGHTALYWYRQSLGQGLEFLIYFQGNSAPDKSGLPSDRFSAERTGGSVSTLTIQRTQQEDSAVYLCASSLAGAFPPTFGSGTRLTVV.

The gene calls are TRBV11-3 and TRBJ2-1, with 9 bases fitting TRBD1. V shed 5 bases and J 6 bases; nucleotides not matched to a gene: 11. CDR3 length: 16 residues. CDR1 and CDR2 (germline): SGHNT, YENEEA. The CDR3 DNA is TGTGCCAGCAGCGCCCGGACGGGACAGGGTGGCAATGAGCAGTTCTTC. Its translation: CASSARTGQGGNEQFF.

The chain combines TRBV9 with TRBJ2-5, with TRBD1 matching over 8 bases. The CDR3 covers 15 residues. V shed 0 bases, J shed 5 bases, and the junction held 6 bases outside the gene matches. Germline V gene lookup returns CDR1 SGDLS and CDR2 YYNGEE. CDR3 protein: CASSVATGVGETQYF. CDR3 sequence (DNA): TGTGCCAGCAGCGTAGCGACAGGGGTGGGGGAGACCCAGTACTTC.

This rearrangement joins TRBV15 to TRBJ2-5; D unclear. The CDR3 covers 11 residues. The germline gives CDR1 LNHNV, CDR2 YYDKDF (reference sequence). The ends were cut back, 6 bases at V and 2 bases at J, with 4 bases in the middle. The CDR3 region has the DNA TGTGCCACCAGACAGCAAGAGACCCAGTACTTC. This gives the protein CATRQQETQYF. Supplemented by reference TRBV15 and TRBJ2-5, the full variable domain reads DAMVIQNPRYQVTQFGKPVTLSCSQTLNHNVMYWYQQKSSQAPKLLFHYYDKDFNNEADTPDNFQSRRPNTSFCFLDIRSPGLGDTAMYLCATRQQETQYFGPGTRLLVL.

The chain carries TRBV7-9 and TRBJ2-6; 8 bases align to TRBD2. Germline V gene sequence: CDR1 SEHNR, CDR2 FQNEAQ (reference sequence). CDR3 length: 19 amino acids. V lost 4 bases to trimming and J lost 0 bases; unmatched junction nucleotides: 11. The CDR3, as DNA: TGTGCCAGCAGCTCCCGGGGGCGGGGGGCGATCTCTGGGGCCAACGTCCTGACTTTC. Protein product: CASSSRGRGAISGANVLTF.

The V and J genes are TRBV29-1 and TRBJ1-1, with D perhaps TRBD1 (6 bases). This CDR3 is built from 13 residues. V was shortened by 4 bases and J by 1 base, with 10 bases between the two germline ends. Germline CDR1 and CDR2: SQVTM and ANQGSEA. CDR3 amino acids: CSVAGTQNTEAFF. CDR3 DNA sequence: TGCAGCGTTGCCGGGACACAGAACACTGAAGCTTTCTTT.

The rearrangement joins TRBV6-1 to TRBJ2-2; TRBD2 matches 12 bases. V lost 5 bases and J lost 7; bases outside the gene matches: 5. From germline, CDR1 is MNHNS and CDR2 SASEGT. The CDR3 length is 15 residues. CDR3 coding DNA: TGTGCCAGCAGTCAGACTAGCGGGAGAGGCGGGGAGCTGTTTTTT. This translates into CASSQTSGRGGELFF.

This chain uses TRBV4-2 with TRBJ2-7; tentative D call: TRBD2 (5 bases). This CDR3 contains 13 residues. V lost 4 bases to trimming and J lost 6 bases, with 13 bases between them. CDR1 is LGHNA and CDR2 is YNFKEQ in the germline V gene. The DNA for the CDR3 is TGTGCCAGCAGCCCAGCGGTAGTCGGCGAGCAGTACTTC. Amino acid sequence: CASSPAVVGEQYF.

V and J are TRBV14 and TRBJ2-3; tentatively, D is TRBD1 (5 bases). Germline CDR1 reads SGHDN; CDR2 reads FVKESK. Trimming removed 1 base from V and 6 bases from J, with 17 bases in between. This CDR3 is built from 16 residues. CDR3 in DNA: TGTGCCAGCAGCCAAGGACGGACCCAGGGTCTGGATACGCAGTATTTT. Residues: CASSQGRTQGLDTQYF. The full variable domain, its missing parts supplied by reference TRBV14 and TRBJ2-3, is EAGVTQFPSHSVIEKGQTVTLRCDPISGHDNLYWYRRVMGKEIKFLLHFVKESKQDESGMPNNRFLAERTGGTYSTLKVQPAELEDSGVYFCASSQGRTQGLDTQYFGPGTRLTVL.

This chain uses TRBV18 with TRBJ1-5, with 7 nucleotides matching TRBD1. Germline CDR1 and CDR2: KGHSH and LQKENI. Trimming took 0 bases from V and 4 from J; bases not matched to a gene: 3. The CDR3 covers 15 residues. The DNA of the CDR3 is TGTGCCAGCTCACCACCTACAGGGGATAATCAGCCCCAGCATTTT. Protein sequence: CASSPPTGDNQPQHF.

The V gene is TRBV5-4, the J gene TRBJ2-2; D is unresolved. Between the trimmed V and J ends, which lost 0 bases and 4 bases, there was a span of 13 bases. The CDR3 is 16 residues long. Looked up from germline, CDR1 is SGHNT and CDR2 is YYREEE (reference sequence). CDR3 sequence: CASSLGSVRGTGELFF. In DNA, the CDR3 is TGTGCCAGCAGCTTGGGGTCAGTCCGTGGCACCGGGGAGCTGTTTTTT.

The chain recombines TRBV7-2 with TRBJ2-5; 7 bases are shared with TRBD2. The CDR3 totals 14 residues. Per germline, CDR1 SGHTA and CDR2 FQGNSA. J was trimmed by 2 bases and V by 5 bases; bases with no gene match: 5. CDR3 in DNA: TGTGCCAGCAGCCCCCGGGGGGATCAAGAGACCCAGTACTTC. This encodes CASSPRGDQETQYF.

V is TRBV19 and J is TRBJ2-2; weak D call: TRBD1 (6 bases). Germline CDR1 is LNHDA and CDR2 is SQIVND (reference sequence). Between the trimmed V and J ends, which lost 3 bases and 5 bases, there was a span of 10 bases. The CDR3 has 14 residues. CDR3: CASSITGITGELFF. DNA of the CDR3: TGTGCCAGTAGTATTACAGGGATTACCGGGGAGCTGTTTTTT.

The rearrangement joins TRBV30 to TRBJ1-1, with a weak D call TRBD1 (5 bases). CDR3 length: 13 amino acids. CDR1 and CDR2 (germline): GTSNPN, SVGIG (reference sequence). Between the trimmed V and J ends, which lost 5 bases and 5 bases, there was a span of 15 bases. The CDR3 here is CAWWEGARTEAFF. Here the CDR3 DNA reads TGTGCCTGGTGGGAAGGGGCGCGTACTGAAGCTTTCTTT.

This clone was counted a single time. V gene TRBV6-1 combines with J gene TRBJ1-3; 7 bases agree with TRBD1. Germline assignment: CDR1 MNHNS and CDR2 SASEGT. The junction had 13 bases not matched to a gene; V was cut back by 3 bases and J by 8 bases. The CDR3 loop spans 16 amino acids. CDR3 region: CASSELGGRGRYTIYF. CDR3 DNA: TGTGCCAGCAGTGAGCTAGGAGGCAGGGGGAGATACACCATATATTTT.

The rearrangement links TRBV27 to TRBJ1-4, with TRBD1 matching over 7 bases. Germline-derived CDR1 and CDR2 are MNHEY and SMNVEV (reference sequence). Trimming cost V 0 bases and J 7 bases; bases outside gene matches: 8. This CDR3 spans 16 amino acids. CDR3 sequence: CASSLSKGGDIEKLFF. DNA for the CDR3: TGTGCCAGCAGTTTATCTAAAGGGGGCGACATTGAAAAACTGTTTTTT.

This chain connects TRBV12-5 to TRBJ2-3; D unresolved. Trimming removed 6 bases from V and 4 bases from J, with 14 bases in between. The CDR3 length is 14 residues. Germline loops: CDR1 LGHNT, CDR2 FRNRAP. CDR3 sequence reads: CASGPPGMPDTQYF. CDR3 nucleotides: TGTGCTAGTGGCCCCCCAGGTATGCCAGATACGCAGTATTTT.

The chain joins TRBV6-1 to TRBJ2-2; D perhaps matches TRBD1 (6 bases). V was pared by 6 bases and J by 6 bases, with 8 bases between. Looked up from germline, CDR1 is MNHNS and CDR2 is SASEGT. The CDR3 is 12 amino acids. The DNA of the CDR3 is TGTGCCAGCAGAGGACAGCCCGGGGAGCTGTTTTTT. This codes for CASRGQPGELFF.

The chain has TRBV14 and TRBJ1-1, with 10 bases that match TRBD1. Germline trimming cut 1 base from V and 4 bases from J; bases unmatched to any gene: 9. CDR1 SGHDN and CDR2 FVKESK come from the germline V gene. CDR3 length: 17 amino acids. The DNA of the CDR3 is TGTGCCAGCAGCCAAGTGGTGGGACAGGGGTGGGGCACTGAAGCTTTCTTT. As protein: CASSQVVGQGWGTEAFF.

The V and J genes are TRBV5-4 and TRBJ1-2; D call uncertain. V was pared by 10 bases and J by 3 bases, with 16 bases between. From germline, CDR1 is SGHNT and CDR2 YYREEE (reference sequence). This CDR3 spans 13 amino acids. This chain's CDR3 is CAGSADSHYGYTF. The CDR3 nucleotides are TGTGCCGGCTCGGCCGACTCCCACTATGGCTACACCTTC.

This clone has just a few counts. The gene calls are TRBV28 and TRBJ1-4; 12 positions agree with TRBD1. This CDR3 region has 14 residues. The V and J ends lost 6 bases and 6 bases, in that order; junction bases with no gene match: 2. Germline assignment: CDR1 MDHEN and CDR2 SYDVKM. In DNA form, the CDR3 reads TGTGCCAGCAGAGGGACAGGGGGCGATGAAAAACTGTTTTTT. Its protein is CASRGTGGDEKLFF.